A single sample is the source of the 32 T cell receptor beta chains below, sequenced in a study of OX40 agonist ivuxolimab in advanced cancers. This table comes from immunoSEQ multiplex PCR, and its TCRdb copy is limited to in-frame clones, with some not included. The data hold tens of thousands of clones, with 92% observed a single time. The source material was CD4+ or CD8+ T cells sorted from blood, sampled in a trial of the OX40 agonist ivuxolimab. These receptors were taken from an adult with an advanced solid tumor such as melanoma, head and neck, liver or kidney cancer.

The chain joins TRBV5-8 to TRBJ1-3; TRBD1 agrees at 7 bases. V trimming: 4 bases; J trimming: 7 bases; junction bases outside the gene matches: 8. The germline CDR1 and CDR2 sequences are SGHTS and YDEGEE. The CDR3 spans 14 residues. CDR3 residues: CASSEGQLGNTIYF. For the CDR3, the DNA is TGTGCCAGCAGCGAGGGACAGTTAGGGAACACCATATATTTT.

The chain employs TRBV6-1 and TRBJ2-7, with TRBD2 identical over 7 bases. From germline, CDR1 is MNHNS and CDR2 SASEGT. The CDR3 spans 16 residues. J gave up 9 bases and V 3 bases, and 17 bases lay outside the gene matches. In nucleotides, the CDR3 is TGTGCCAGCAGTGACCGACTAGCAGTATCCAAGCGGGGGCAGTACTTC. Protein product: CASSDRLAVSKRGQYF.

CDR3 region: CASSFGTGGWGSNQPQHF. As DNA, the CDR3 is TGTGCCAGCAGCTTCGGGACAGGGGGCTGGGGGAGCAATCAGCCCCAGCATTTT. The chain employs TRBV7-8 and TRBJ1-5; 12 bases are shared with TRBD1. This CDR3 is 18 amino acids long. With 3 bases clipped from V and 1 base from J, the junction kept 7 bases outside the gene matches. The germline CDR1 and CDR2 sequences are SGHVS and FQNEAQ.

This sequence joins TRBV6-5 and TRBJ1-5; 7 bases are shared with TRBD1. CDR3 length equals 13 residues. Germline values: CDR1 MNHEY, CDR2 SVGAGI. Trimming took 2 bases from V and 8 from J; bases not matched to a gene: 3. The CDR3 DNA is TGTGCCAGCAGTTACGACAGGGTGGAGCCCCAGCATTTT. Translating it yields CASSYDRVEPQHF.

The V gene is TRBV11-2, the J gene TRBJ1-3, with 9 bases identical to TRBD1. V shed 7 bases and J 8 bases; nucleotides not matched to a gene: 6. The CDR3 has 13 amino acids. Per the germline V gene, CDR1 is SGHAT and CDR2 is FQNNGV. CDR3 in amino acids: CASTRDRVYTIYF. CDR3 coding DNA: TGTGCCAGCACCCGGGACAGGGTGTACACCATATATTTT.

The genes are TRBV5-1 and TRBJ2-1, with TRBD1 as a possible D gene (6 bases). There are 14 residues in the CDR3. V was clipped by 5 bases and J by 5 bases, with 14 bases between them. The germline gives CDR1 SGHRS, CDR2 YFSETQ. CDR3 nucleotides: TGCGCCAGCAGGAGGCAGGGGCGACACAATGAGCAGTTCTTC. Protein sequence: CASRRQGRHNEQFF.

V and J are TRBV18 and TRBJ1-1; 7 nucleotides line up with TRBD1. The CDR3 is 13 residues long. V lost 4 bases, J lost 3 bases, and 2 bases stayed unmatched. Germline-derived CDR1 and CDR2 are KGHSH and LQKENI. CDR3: CASSRDSYTEAFF. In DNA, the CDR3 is TGTGCCAGCTCACGGGACAGCTACACTGAAGCTTTCTTT.

The CDR3 DNA follows: TGTGCCAGCAGCGTAGGTGAGGGACAGGGTGGAAACACCATATATTTT. It codes for CASSVGEGQGGNTIYF. V gene TRBV9 combines with J gene TRBJ1-3; TRBD1 aligns across 9 bases. CDR3 size: 16 residues. Germline CDR1 reads SGDLS; CDR2 reads YYNGEE. V was pared by 0 bases and J by 3 bases, with 4 bases of the junction left unmatched.

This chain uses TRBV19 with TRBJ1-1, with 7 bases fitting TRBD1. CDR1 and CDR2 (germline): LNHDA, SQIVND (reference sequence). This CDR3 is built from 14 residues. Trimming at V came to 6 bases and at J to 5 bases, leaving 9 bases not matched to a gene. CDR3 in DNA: TGTGCCAGTAGCCGACAGGGACAATTTACTGAAGCTTTCTTT. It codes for CASSRQGQFTEAFF.

The CDR3 protein is CASGLYLGEQFF. CDR3 DNA sequence: TGTGCCTCAGGACTTTACTTGGGTGAGCAGTTCTTC. V gene TRBV19 combines with J gene TRBJ2-1; D perhaps matches TRBD2 (5 bases). The germline V gene has CDR1 LNHDA and CDR2 SQIVND (reference sequence). There are 12 residues in the CDR3. V was shortened by 11 bases and J by 9 bases, with 17 bases between the two germline ends.

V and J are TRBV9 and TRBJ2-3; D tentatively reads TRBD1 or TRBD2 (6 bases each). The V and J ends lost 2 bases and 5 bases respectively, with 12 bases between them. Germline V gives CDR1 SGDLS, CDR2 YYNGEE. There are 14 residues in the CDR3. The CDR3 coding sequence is TGTGCCAGCAGCGTTTTTGGGGGGCAAGATACGCAGTATTTT. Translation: CASSVFGGQDTQYF.

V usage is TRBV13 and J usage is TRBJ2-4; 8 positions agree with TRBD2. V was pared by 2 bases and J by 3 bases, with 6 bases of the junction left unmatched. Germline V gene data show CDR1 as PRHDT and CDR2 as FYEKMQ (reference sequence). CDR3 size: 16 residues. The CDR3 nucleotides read TGTGCCAGCAGCTTATTGTCGGGAGGGGACAAAAACATTCAGTACTTC. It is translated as CASSLLSGGDKNIQYF.

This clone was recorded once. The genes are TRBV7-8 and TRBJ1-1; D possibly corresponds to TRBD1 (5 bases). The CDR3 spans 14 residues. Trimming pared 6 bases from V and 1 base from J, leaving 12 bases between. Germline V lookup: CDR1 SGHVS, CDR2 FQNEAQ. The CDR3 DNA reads TGTGCCAGCAGGACAGAGGGGCGGAACACTGAAGCTTTCTTT. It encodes CASRTEGRNTEAFF.

This CDR3 reads CASKPPSYYGYTF. In DNA, the CDR3 is TGTGCCAGCAAGCCCCCTTCTTACTATGGCTACACCTTC. The chain employs TRBV28 and TRBJ1-2; D uncertain. V lost 7 bases to trimming and J lost 3 bases, with 12 bases between them. The germline V gene encodes CDR1 MDHEN and CDR2 SYDVKM. This CDR3 comprises 13 residues.

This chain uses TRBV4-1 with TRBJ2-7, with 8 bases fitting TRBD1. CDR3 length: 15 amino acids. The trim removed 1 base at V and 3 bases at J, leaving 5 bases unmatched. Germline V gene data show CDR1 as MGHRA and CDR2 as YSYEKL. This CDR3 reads CASSQGDRSIYEQYF. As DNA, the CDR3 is TGCGCCAGCAGCCAAGGGGACAGGAGTATCTACGAGCAGTACTTC.

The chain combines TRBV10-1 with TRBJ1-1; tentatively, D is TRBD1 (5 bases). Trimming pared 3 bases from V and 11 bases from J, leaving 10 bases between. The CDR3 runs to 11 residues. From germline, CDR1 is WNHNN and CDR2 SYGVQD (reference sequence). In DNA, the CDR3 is TGCGCCAGCAGTGAAGGGGTGGGGGCTTTCTTT. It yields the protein CASSEGVGAFF.

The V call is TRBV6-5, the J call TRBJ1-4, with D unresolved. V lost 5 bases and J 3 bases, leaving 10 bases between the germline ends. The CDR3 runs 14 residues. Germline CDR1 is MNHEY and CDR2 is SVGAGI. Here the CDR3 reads CASSTGRSNEKLFF. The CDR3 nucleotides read TGTGCCAGCAGTACTGGGCGGTCTAATGAAAAACTGTTTTTT.

This chain's CDR3 is CASSIAFSGTAPYEQYF. CDR3 coding DNA: TGTGCCAGTAGTATAGCCTTCTCCGGGACAGCACCCTACGAGCAGTACTTC. J is TRBJ2-7 and V is TRBV19, with 7 positions matching TRBD1. CDR3 size: 17 residues. With 1 base clipped from V and 2 bases from J, the junction kept 11 bases outside the gene matches. The germline V gene has CDR1 LNHDA and CDR2 SQIVND (reference sequence).

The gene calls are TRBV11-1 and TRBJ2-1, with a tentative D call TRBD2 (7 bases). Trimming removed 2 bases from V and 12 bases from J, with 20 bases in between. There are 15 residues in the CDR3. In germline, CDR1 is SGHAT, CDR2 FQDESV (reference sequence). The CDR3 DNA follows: TGTGCCAGCAGCTTAACTGGCGGGGGCCCCGTTGGGCAGTTCTTC. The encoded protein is CASSLTGGGPVGQFF.

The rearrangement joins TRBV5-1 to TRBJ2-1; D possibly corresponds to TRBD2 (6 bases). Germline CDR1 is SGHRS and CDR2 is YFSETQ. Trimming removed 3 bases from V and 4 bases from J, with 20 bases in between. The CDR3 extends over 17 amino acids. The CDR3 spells CASSSLPVSGLYNEQFF. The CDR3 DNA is TGCGCCAGCAGCTCTCTCCCTGTTAGCGGACTGTACAATGAGCAGTTCTTC.

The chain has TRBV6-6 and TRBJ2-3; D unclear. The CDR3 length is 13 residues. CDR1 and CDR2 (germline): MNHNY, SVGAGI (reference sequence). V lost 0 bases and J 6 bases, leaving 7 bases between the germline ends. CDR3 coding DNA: TGTGCCAGCAGTTACTCCTTACTGGATACGCAGTATTTT. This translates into CASSYSLLDTQYF.

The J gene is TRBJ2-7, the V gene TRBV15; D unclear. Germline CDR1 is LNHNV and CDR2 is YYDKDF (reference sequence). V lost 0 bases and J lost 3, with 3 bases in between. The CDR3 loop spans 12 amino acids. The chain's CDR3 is CATSRDGYEQYF. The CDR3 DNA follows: TGTGCCACCAGCAGAGATGGCTACGAGCAGTACTTC.

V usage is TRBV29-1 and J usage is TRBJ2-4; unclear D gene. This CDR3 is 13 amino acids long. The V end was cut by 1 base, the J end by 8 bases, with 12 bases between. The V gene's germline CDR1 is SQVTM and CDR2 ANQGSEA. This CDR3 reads CSVEVSASDIQYF. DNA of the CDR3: TGCAGCGTTGAAGTTTCGGCCTCGGACATTCAGTACTTC. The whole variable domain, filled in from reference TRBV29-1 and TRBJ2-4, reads SAVISQKPSRDICQRGTSLTIQCQVDSQVTMMFWYRQQPGQSLTLIATANQGSEATYESGFVIDKFPISRPNLTFSTLTVSNMSPEDSSIYLCSVEVSASDIQYFGAGTRLSVL.

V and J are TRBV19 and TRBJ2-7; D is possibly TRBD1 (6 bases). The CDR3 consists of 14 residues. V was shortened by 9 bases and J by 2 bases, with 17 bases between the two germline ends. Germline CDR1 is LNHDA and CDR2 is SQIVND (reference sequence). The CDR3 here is CASSSQGITYEQYF. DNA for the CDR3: TGTGCCAGCAGCTCGCAGGGGATAACCTACGAGCAGTACTTC.

The CDR3 sequence is CAISPQGGGSGNTIYF. The CDR3 nucleotides read TGTGCCATCAGTCCCCAGGGCGGAGGATCCGGAAACACCATATATTTT. The chain has TRBV10-3 and TRBJ1-3; D is perhaps TRBD1 (5 bases). This CDR3 has 16 amino acids. The V end was cut by 5 bases, the J end by 4 bases, with 18 bases between. CDR1 and CDR2 from the germline V gene are ENHRY and SYGVKD.

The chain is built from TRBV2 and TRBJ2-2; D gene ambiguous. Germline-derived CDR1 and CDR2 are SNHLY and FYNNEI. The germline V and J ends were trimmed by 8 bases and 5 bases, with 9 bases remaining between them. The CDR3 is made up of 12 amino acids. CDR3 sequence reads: CASGLGTGELFF. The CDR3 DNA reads TGTGCCAGCGGGCTTGGTACCGGGGAGCTGTTTTTT.

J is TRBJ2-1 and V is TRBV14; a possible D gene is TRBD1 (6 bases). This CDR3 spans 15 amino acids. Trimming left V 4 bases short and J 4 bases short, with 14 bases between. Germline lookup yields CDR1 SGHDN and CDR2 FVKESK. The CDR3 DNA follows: TGTGCCAGCAGCCTTGTTCCAGGGGCATACAATGAGCAGTTCTTC. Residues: CASSLVPGAYNEQFF. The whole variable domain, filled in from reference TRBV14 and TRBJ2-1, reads EAGVTQFPSHSVIEKGQTVTLRCDPISGHDNLYWYRRVMGKEIKFLLHFVKESKQDESGMPNNRFLAERTGGTYSTLKVQPAELEDSGVYFCASSLVPGAYNEQFFGPGTRLTVL.

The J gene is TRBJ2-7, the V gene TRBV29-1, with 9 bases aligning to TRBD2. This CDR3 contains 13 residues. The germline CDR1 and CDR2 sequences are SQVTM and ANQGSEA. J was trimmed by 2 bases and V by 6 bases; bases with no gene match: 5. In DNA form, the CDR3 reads TGCAGCGTCCTTAGCGGGGGTACCTACGAGCAGTACTTC. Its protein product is CSVLSGGTYEQYF.

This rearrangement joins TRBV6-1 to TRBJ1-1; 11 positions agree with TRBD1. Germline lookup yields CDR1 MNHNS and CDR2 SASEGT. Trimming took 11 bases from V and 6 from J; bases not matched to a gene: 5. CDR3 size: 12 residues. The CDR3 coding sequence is TGTGCCGGAGGGACAGGGGGGGCTGAAGCTTTCTTT. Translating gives CAGGTGGAEAFF.

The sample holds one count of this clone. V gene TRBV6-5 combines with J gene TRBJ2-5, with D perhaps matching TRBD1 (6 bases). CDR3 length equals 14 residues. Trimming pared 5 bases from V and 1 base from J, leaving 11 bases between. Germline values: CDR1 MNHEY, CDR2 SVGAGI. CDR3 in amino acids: CASSRWTVQETQYF. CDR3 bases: TGTGCCAGCAGTCGATGGACAGTCCAAGAGACCCAGTACTTC.

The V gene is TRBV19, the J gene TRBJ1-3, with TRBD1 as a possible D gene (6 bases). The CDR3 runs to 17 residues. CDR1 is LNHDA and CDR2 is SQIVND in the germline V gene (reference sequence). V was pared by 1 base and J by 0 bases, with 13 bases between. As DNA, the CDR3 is TGTGCCAGTAGTATAGCAGGCAGGGGCTTCTCTGGAAACACCATATATTTT. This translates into CASSIAGRGFSGNTIYF.

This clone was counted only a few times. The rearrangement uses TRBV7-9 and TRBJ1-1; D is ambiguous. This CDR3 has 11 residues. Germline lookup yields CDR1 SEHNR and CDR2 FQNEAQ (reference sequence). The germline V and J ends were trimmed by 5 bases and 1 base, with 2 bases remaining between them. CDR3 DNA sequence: TGTGCCAGCAGCAAGAACACTGAAGCTTTCTTT. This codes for CASSKNTEAFF. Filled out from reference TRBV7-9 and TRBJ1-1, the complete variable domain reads DTGVSQNPRHKITKRGQNVTFRCDPISEHNRLYWYRQTLGQGPEFLTYFQNEAQLEKSRLLSDRFSAERPKGSFSTLEIQRTEQGDSAMYLCASSKNTEAFFGQGTRLTVV.